This TCR beta chain appears in the sequencing data of a study of T cell repertoires in cytomegalovirus infection. Study-level background: CMV epitopes that were recently identified and HLA-C-restricted were used alongside well-studied HLA-B-restricted ones. An indication of both CMV infection and matching HLA type came from public TCR beta signatures.

The CDR3 loop spans 19 amino acids. Germline CDR1 SGHKS, CDR2 YYEKEE (reference sequence). The V end lost 4 bases, the J end lost 1 base, and 24 bases lay between the germline ends. As for this clonotype: The target antigen is unknown.

A single record per CDR3 protein comes from TCRdb applying MiXCR to the reads. This repertoire shows roughly 990,000 distinct CDR3 sequences, around 31% found once; its top ten account for about an eighth. V and J are TRBV5-5 and TRBJ2-4; D uncertain. This receptor was obtained from a human donor in good health (CMV status not recorded). Some clones in this sample may be carry-over from other donors' samples. This sample comprised cultured CD8+ T cells from PBMCs, obtained from culture after CMV antigen stimulation. In DNA, the CDR3 is TGTGCCAGCAGCCTCTATGGAGACTTCCCCGCCGAGGCCAAAAACATTCAGTACTTC. Translating gives CASSLYGDFPAEAKNIQYF.